This T cell receptor beta chain was recovered during a study of cytomegalovirus exposure and HLA in healthy donors. Primers: 60 Vbeta forward and 13 Jbeta reverse. Clones were sequenced by immunoSEQ multiplex PCR, and TCRdb holds only the in-frame ones, with some missing. The sample consists of 130,000 or so clones, around 85% of them appearing once. Regarding this clone: Its antigen is not identified.

Broader study findings: Later work found most CMV-associated TCR beta chains apparently HLA-restricted. At a 0.05 false discovery rate, a later analysis found 15,000 to 20,000 TCR beta sequences to be associated with HLA alleles.

Germline CDR1 is SGHRS and CDR2 is YFSETQ. V lost 4 bases and J lost 5, with 8 bases in between. CDR3 length equals 12 residues. Material: PBMCs. The sequence was obtained from a woman younger than 45 in good health and CMV-seropositive. V gene TRBV5-1 combines with J gene TRBJ2-3; the D is unclear. Here the CDR3 DNA reads TGCGCCAGCAGCCCCCAGATAGATACGCAGTATTTT. Protein product: CASSPQIDTQYF. Full variable domain (outside the CDR3, taken from reference TRBV5-1 and TRBJ2-3): KAGVTQTPRYLIKTRGQQVTLSCSPISGHRSVSWYQQTPGQGLQFLFEYFSETQRNKGNFPGRFSGRQFSNSRSEMNVSTLELGDSALYLCASSPQIDTQYFGPGTRLTVL.